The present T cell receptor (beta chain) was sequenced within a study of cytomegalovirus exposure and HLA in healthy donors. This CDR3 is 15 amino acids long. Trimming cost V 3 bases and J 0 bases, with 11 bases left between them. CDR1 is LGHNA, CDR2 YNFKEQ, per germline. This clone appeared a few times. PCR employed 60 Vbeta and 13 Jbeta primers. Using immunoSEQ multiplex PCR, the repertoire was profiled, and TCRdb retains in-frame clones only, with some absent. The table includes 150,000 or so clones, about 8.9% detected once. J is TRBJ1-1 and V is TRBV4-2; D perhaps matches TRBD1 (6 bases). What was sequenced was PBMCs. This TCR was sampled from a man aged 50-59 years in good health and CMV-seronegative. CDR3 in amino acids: CASSQNRAVNTEAFF. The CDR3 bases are TGTGCCAGCAGCCAGAACAGGGCAGTGAACACTGAAGCTTTCTTT.